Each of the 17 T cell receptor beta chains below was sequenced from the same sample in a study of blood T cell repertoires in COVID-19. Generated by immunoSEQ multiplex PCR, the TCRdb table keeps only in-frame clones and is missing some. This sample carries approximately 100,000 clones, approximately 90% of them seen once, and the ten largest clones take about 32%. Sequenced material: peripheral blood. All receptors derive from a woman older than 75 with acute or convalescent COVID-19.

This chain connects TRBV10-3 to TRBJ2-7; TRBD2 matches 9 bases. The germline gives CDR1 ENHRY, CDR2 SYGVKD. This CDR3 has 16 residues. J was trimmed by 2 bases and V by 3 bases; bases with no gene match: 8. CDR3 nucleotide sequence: TGTGCCATCAGTGAATCCGGGACTAGCTTTACCTACGAGCAGTACTTC. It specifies CAISESGTSFTYEQYF.

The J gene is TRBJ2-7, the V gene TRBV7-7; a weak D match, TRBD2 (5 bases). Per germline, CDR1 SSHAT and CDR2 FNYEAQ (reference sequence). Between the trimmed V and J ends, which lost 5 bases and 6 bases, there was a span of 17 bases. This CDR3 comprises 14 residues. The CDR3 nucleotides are TGTGCCAGCAGCCCCAGTTCGGGGTCTGGCGAGCAGTACTTC. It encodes CASSPSSGSGEQYF.

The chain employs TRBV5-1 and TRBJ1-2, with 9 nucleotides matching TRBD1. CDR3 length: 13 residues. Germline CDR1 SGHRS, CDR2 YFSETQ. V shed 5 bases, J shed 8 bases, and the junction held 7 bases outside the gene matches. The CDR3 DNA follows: TGCGCCAGCAGTTTGACAGGGGGAGACGGCTACACCTTC. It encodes CASSLTGGDGYTF.

The CDR3 DNA is TGTGCCACCAGCAGCAGATCTGGACAGGGAAATAACTATGGCTACACCTTC. This gives the protein CATSSRSGQGNNYGYTF. This rearrangement joins TRBV15 to TRBJ1-2, with TRBD1 identical over 8 bases. Germline V CDR1 and CDR2: LNHNV, YYDKDF (reference sequence). The CDR3 runs 17 residues. The ends lost 3 bases at V and 1 base at J; junction bases unmatched: 10. The whole variable domain, remainder taken from reference TRBV15 and TRBJ1-2, is DAMVIQNPRYQVTQFGKPVTLSCSQTLNHNVMYWYQQKSSQAPKLLFHYYDKDFNNEADTPDNFQSRRPNTSFCFLDIRSPGLGDTAMYLCATSSRSGQGNNYGYTFGSGTRLTVV.

The CDR3 loop is CASSRDSNEKLFF. The CDR3, as DNA: TGTGCCAGCAGCCGGGACTCTAATGAAAAACTGTTTTTT. The chain links TRBV9 to TRBJ1-4; TRBD1 might be the D (5 bases). This CDR3 is 13 amino acids long. V was shortened by 4 bases and J by 3 bases, with 7 bases between the two germline ends. CDR1 is SGDLS, CDR2 YYNGEE, per germline.

This CDR3 is CASSLGQDNEKLFF. In DNA form, the CDR3 reads TGTGCCAGCAGCTTAGGTCAGGATAATGAAAAACTGTTTTTT. The chain is built from TRBV7-2 and TRBJ1-4; D unresolved. This CDR3 is built from 14 residues. CDR1 and CDR2 from the germline V gene are SGHTA and FQGNSA. Trimming took 1 base from V and 4 from J, leaving 7 bases between them.

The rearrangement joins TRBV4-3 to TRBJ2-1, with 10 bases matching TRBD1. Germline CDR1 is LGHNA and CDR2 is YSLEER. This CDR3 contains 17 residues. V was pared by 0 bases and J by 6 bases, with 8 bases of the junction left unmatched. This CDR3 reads CASSQDHWTGGGNEQFF. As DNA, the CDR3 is TGCGCCAGCAGCCAAGATCATTGGACAGGGGGAGGCAATGAGCAGTTCTTC.

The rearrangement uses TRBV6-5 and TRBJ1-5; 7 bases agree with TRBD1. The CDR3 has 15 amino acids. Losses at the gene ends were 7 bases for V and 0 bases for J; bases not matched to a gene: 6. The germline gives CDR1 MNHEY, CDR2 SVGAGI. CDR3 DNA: TGTGCCAGCAAGGGGACAGAACTTAGCAATCAGCCCCAGCATTTT. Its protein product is CASKGTELSNQPQHF.

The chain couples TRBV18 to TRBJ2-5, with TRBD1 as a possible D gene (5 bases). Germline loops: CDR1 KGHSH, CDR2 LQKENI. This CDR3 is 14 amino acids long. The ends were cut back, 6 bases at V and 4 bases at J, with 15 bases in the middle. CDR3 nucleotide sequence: TGTGCCAGCTCCCTGGGCCTAGGGGCAGAGACCCAGTACTTC. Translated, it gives CASSLGLGAETQYF. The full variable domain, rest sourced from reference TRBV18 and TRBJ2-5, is NAGVMQNPRHLVRRRGQEARLRCSPMKGHSHVYWYRQLPEEGLKFMVYLQKENIIDESGMPKERFSAEFPKEGPSILRIQQVVRGDSAAYFCASSLGLGAETQYFGPGTRLLVL.

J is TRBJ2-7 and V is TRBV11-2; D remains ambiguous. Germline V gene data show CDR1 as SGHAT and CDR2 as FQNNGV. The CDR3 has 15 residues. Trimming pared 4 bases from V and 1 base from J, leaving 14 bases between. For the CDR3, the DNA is TGTGCCAGCAGCTCTGACTTAGGAGATTCCTACGAGCAGTACTTC. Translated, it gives CASSSDLGDSYEQYF.

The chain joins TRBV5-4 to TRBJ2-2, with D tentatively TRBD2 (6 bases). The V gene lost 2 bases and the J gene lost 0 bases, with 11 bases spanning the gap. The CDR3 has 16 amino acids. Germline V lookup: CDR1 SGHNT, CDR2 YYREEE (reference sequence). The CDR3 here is CASSFSGGSNTGELFF. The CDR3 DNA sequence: TGTGCCAGCAGCTTTAGTGGGGGGTCGAACACCGGGGAGCTGTTTTTT.

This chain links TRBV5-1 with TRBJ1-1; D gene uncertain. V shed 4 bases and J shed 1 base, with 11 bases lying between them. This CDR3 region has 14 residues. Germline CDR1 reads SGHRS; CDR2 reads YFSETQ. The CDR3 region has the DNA TGCGCCAGCAGCCCCCAGACTACGAACACTGAAGCTTTCTTT. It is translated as CASSPQTTNTEAFF.

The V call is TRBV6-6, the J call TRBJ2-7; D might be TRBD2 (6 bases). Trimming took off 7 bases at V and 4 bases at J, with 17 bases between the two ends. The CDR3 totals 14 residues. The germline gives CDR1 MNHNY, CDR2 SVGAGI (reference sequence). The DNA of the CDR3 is TGTGCCAGCACCTTCTCGGGGGAAAAATACGAGCAGTACTTC. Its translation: CASTFSGEKYEQYF.

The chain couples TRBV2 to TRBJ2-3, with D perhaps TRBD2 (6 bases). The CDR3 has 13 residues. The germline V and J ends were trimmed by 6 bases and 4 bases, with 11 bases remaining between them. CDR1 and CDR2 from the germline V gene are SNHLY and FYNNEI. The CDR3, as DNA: TGTGCCAGCAGGAACGGAGGGGCAGATACGCAGTATTTT. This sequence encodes CASRNGGADTQYF.

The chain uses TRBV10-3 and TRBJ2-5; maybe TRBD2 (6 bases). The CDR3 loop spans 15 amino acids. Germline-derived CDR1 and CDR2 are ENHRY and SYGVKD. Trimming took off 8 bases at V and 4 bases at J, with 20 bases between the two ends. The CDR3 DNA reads TGTGCCATCGGCGCCGGGAGCCAAAAGGCAGAGACCCAGTACTTC. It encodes CAIGAGSQKAETQYF.

The CDR3 coding sequence is TGTGCCAGCAGCCACCTGACTAGCGGGGGGACGGGCACAGATACGCAGTATTTT. Its protein product is CASSHLTSGGTGTDTQYF. The gene calls are TRBV5-6 and TRBJ2-3; 13 bases match TRBD2. J lost 1 base, V lost 4 bases, and 9 bases had no gene match. The CDR3 runs 18 residues. In germline, CDR1 is SGHDT, CDR2 YYEEEE.

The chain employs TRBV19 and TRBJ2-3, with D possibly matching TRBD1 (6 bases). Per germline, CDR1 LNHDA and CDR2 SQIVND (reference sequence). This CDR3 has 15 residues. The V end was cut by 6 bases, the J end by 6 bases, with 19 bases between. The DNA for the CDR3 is TGTGCCAGTAGGGAGACTCAGGGGACGGGGGATACGCAGTATTTT. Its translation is CASRETQGTGDTQYF.